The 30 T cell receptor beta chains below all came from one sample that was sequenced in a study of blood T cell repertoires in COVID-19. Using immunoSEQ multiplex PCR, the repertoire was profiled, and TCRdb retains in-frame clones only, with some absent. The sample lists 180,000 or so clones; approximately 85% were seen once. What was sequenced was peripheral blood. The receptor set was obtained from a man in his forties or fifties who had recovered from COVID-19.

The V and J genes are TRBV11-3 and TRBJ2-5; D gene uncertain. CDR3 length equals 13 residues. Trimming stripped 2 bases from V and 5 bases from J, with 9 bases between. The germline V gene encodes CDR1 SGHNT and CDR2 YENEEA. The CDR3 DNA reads TGTGCCAGCAGCTTAATAACAGTTGAGACCCAGTACTTC. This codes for CASSLITVETQYF.

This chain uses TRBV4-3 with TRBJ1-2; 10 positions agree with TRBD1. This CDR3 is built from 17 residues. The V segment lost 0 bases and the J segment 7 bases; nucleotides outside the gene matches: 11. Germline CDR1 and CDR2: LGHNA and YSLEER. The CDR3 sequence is CASSQDLGTGVFAGYTF. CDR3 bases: TGCGCCAGCAGCCAAGATTTAGGGACAGGGGTATTCGCTGGCTACACCTTC.

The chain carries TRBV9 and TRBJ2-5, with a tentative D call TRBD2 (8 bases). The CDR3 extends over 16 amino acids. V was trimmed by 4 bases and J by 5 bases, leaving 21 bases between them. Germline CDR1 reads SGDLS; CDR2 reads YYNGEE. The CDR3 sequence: CASSQFGLAGGETQYF. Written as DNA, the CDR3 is TGTGCCAGCAGCCAATTTGGACTAGCAGGGGGGGAGACCCAGTACTTC. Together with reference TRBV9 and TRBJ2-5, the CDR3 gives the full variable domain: DSGVTQTPKHLITATGQRVTLRCSPRSGDLSVYWYQQSLDQGLQFLIQYYNGEERAKGNILERFSAQQFPDLHSELNLSSLELGDSALYFCASSQFGLAGGETQYFGPGTRLLVL.

CDR3 amino acids: CATSRDALSGGATNEQFF. DNA for the CDR3: TGTGCCACCAGCAGAGACGCACTTAGCGGTGGGGCGACCAATGAGCAGTTCTTC. The genes are TRBV15 and TRBJ2-1; a possible D gene is TRBD2 (6 bases). Looked up from germline, CDR1 is LNHNV and CDR2 is YYDKDF (reference sequence). This CDR3 has 18 residues. Trimming took 0 bases from V and 6 from J, leaving 21 bases between them.

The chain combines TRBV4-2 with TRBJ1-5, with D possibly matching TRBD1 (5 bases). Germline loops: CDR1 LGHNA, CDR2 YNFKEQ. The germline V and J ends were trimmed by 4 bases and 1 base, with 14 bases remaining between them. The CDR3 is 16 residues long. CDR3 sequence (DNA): TGTGCCAGCAGCCTACAGGTCGGACCCAGCAATCAGCCCCAGCATTTT. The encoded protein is CASSLQVGPSNQPQHF.

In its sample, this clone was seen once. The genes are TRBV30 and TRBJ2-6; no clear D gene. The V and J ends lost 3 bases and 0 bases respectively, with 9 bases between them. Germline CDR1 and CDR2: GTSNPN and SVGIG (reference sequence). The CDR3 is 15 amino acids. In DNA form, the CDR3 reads TGTGCCTGGAGGCGGAGTACCTCTGGGGCCAACGTCCTGACTTTC. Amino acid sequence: CAWRRSTSGANVLTF. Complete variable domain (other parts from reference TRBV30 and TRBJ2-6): SQTIHQWPATLVQPVGSPLSLECTVEGTSNPNLYWYRQAAGRGLQLLFYSVGIGQISSEVPQNLSASRPQDRQFILSSKKLLLSDSGFYLCAWRRSTSGANVLTFGAGSRLTVL.

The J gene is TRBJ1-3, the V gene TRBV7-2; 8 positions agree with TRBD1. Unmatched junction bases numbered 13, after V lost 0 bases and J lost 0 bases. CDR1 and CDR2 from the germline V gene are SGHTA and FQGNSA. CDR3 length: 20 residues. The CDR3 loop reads CASSLAGINGQGTSGNTIYF. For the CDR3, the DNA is TGTGCCAGCAGCTTAGCGGGCATAAATGGACAGGGAACCTCTGGAAACACCATATATTTT.

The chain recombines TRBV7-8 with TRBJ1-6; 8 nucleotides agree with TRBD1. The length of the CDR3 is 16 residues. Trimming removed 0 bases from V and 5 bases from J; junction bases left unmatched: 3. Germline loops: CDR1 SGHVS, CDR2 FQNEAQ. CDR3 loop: CASSLAGTGHNSPLHF. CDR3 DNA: TGTGCCAGCAGCTTAGCCGGGACAGGCCATAATTCACCCCTCCACTTT.

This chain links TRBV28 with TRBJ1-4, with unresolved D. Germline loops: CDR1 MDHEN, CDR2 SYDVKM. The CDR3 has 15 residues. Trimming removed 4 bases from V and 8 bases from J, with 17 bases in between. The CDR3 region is CASSSELAFQEKLFF. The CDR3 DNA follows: TGTGCCAGCAGTTCCGAATTGGCCTTTCAAGAAAAACTGTTTTTT. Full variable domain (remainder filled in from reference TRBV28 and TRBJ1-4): DVKVTQSSRYLVKRTGEKVFLECVQDMDHENMFWYRQDPGLGLRLIYFSYDVKMKEKGDIPEGYSVSREKKERFSLILESASTNQTSMYLCASSSELAFQEKLFFGSGTQLSVL.

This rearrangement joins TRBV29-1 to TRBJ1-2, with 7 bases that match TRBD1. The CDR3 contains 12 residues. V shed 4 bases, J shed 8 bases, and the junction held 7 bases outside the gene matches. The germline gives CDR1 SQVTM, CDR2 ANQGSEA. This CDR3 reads CSVAQGGDGYTF. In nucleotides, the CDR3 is TGCAGCGTTGCCCAGGGGGGCGACGGCTACACCTTC.

The CDR3 sequence: CASSRKLRVRGCTEAFF. The CDR3 coding sequence is TGTGCCAGCAGCCGAAAGCTTCGGGTGCGAGGTTGCACTGAAGCTTTCTTT. The genes are TRBV3-1 (or the pseudogene TRBV3-2) and TRBJ1-1; D is ambiguous. Germline V CDR1 and CDR2: LGHDT, YNNKEL (reference sequence). Trimming took off 4 bases at V and 4 bases at J, with 22 bases between the two ends. There are 17 residues in the CDR3.

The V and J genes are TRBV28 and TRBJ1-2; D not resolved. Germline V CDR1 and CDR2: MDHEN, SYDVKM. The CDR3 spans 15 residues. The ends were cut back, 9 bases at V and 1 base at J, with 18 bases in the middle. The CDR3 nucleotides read TGTGCCAGTCATACGCGACGGAGAAATAACTATGGCTACACCTTC. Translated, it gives CASHTRRRNNYGYTF.

The CDR3 spells CASSGDITGELFF. As DNA, the CDR3 is TGTGCCAGCAGCGGGGACATCACCGGGGAGCTGTTTTTT. V usage is TRBV9 and J usage is TRBJ2-2; TRBD1 is a possible D gene (6 bases). V was trimmed by 3 bases and J by 4 bases, leaving 7 bases between them. This CDR3 has 13 residues. Germline-derived CDR1 and CDR2 are SGDLS and YYNGEE.

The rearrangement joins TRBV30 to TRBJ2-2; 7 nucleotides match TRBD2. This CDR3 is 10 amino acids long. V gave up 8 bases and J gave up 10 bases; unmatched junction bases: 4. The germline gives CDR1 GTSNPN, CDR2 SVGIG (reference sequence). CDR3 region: CAGEGEELFF. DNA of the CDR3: TGTGCCGGGGAGGGAGAGGAGCTGTTTTTT.

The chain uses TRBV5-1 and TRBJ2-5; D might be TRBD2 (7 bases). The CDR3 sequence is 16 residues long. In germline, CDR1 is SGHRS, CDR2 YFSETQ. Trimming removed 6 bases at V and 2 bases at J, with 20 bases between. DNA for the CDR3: TGCGCCAGCACCTCGGGGGGCTCGGGAAATCAAGAGACCCAGTACTTC. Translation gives CASTSGGSGNQETQYF.

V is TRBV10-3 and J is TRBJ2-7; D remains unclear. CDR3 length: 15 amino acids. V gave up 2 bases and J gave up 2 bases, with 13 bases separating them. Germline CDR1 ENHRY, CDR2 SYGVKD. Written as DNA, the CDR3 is TGTGCCATCAGTGAGGAGTCAAATTTGCCCTACGAGCAGTACTTC. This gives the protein CAISEESNLPYEQYF.

The CDR3 nucleotides read TGCGCCAGCGGGGACAGGGGGCTTAGCGGGGTTTACAATGAGCAGTTCTTC. It is translated as CASGDRGLSGVYNEQFF. This chain joins TRBV5-1 and TRBJ2-1; the match to TRBD1 covers 12 bases. V lost 7 bases to trimming and J lost 4 bases; unmatched junction nucleotides: 12. Germline CDR1 SGHRS, CDR2 YFSETQ. The CDR3 runs to 17 residues.

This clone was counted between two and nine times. CDR3 DNA: TGTGCCAGCAGTTTGAGGTCAGGGGGCCTGGAGACCCAGTACTTC. This sequence encodes CASSLRSGGLETQYF. The rearrangement uses TRBV28 and TRBJ2-5; 8 nucleotides agree with TRBD1. The germline gives CDR1 MDHEN, CDR2 SYDVKM. The V segment lost 3 bases and the J segment 5 bases; nucleotides outside the gene matches: 8. This CDR3 region has 15 residues.

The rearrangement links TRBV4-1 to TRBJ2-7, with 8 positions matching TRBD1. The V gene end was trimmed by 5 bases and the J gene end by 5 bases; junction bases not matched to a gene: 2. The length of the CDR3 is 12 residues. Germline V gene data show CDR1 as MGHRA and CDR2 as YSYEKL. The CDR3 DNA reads TGCGCCAGCAGCGCGACAGGGGACGAGCAGTACTTC. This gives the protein CASSATGDEQYF.

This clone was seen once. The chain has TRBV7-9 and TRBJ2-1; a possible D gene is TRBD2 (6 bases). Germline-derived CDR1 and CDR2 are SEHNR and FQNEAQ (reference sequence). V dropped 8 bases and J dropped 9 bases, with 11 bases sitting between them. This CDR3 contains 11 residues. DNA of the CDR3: TGTGCCAGCTCACTAGCCGGTGAGCAGTTCTTC. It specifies CASSLAGEQFF.

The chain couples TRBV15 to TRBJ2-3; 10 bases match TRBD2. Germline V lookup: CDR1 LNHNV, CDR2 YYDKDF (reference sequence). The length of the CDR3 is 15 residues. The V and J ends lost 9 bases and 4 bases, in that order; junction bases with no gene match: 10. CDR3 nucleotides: TGTGCCACGGACCCAGCGGGAGGGAGGGCAGATACGCAGTATTTT. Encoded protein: CATDPAGGRADTQYF.

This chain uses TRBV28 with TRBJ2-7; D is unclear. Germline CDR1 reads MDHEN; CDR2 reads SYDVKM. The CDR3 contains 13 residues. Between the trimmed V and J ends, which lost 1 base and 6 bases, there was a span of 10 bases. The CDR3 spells CASSLSGAREQYF. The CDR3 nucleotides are TGTGCCAGCAGTTTATCTGGAGCTCGCGAGCAGTACTTC.

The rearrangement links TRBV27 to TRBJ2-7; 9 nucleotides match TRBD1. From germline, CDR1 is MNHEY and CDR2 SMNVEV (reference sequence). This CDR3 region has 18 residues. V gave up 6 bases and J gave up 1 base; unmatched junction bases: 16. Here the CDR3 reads CASRVDRGLSRISYEQYF. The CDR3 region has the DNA TGTGCCAGCAGGGTGGACAGGGGATTATCGAGGATATCCTACGAGCAGTACTTC.

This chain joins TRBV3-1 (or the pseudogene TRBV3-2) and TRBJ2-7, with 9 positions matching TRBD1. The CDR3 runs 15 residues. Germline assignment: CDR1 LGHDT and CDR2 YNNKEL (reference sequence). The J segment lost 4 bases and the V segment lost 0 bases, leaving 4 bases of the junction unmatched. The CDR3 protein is CASSQEATGGYEQYF. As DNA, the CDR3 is TGTGCCAGCAGCCAAGAGGCGACAGGGGGTTACGAGCAGTACTTC.

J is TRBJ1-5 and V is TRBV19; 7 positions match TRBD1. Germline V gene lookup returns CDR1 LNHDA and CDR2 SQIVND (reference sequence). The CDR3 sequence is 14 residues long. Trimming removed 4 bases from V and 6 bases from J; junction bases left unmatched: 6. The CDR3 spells CASSRQGTGQPQHF. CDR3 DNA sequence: TGTGCCAGTAGTAGACAGGGAACGGGTCAGCCCCAGCATTTT.

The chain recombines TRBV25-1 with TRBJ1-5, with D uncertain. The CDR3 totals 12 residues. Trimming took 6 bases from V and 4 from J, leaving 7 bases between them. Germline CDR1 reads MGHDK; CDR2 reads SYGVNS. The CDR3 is CASSELNQPQHF. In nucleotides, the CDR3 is TGTGCCAGCAGCGAACTTAATCAGCCCCAGCATTTT.

This chain's CDR3 is CASSRNSGRSDTQYF. CDR3 in DNA: TGCGCCAGCAGCCGGAACTCGGGGAGATCAGATACGCAGTATTTT. The rearrangement links TRBV4-3 to TRBJ2-3; D is perhaps TRBD2 (5 bases). CDR3 length: 15 residues. Trimming removed 4 bases at V and 4 bases at J, with 15 bases between. Germline CDR1 reads LGHNA; CDR2 reads YSLEER.

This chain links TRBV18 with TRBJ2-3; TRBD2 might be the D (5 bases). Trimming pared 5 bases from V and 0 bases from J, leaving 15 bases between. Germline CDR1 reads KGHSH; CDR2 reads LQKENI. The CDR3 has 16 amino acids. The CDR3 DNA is TGTGCCAGCTCAACGGAGGTAGTGTTCAGCACAGATACGCAGTATTTT. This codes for CASSTEVVFSTDTQYF.

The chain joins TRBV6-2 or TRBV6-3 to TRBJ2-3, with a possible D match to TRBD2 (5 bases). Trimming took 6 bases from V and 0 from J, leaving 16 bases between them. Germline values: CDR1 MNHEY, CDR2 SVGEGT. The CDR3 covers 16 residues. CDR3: CASSLTAGVSTDTQYF. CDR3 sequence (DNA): TGTGCCAGCAGCCTAACGGCGGGCGTTAGCACAGATACGCAGTATTTT.

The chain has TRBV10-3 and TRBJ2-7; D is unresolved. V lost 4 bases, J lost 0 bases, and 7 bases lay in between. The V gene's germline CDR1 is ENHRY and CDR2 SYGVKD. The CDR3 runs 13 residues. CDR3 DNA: TGTGCCATCAGTGGTCCTAGCTCCTACGAGCAGTACTTC. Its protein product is CAISGPSSYEQYF.